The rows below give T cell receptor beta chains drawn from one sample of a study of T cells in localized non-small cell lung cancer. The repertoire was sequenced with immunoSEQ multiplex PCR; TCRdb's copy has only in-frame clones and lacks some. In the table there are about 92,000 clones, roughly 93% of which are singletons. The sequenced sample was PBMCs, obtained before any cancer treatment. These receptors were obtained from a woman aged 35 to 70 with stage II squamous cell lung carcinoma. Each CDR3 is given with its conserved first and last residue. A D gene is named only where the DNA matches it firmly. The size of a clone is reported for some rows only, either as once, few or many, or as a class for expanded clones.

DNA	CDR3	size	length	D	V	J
TGCAGTGCTAGTGTTGTCGATACGCAGTATTTT	CSASVVDTQYF	.	11	.	TRBV20-1	TRBJ2-3
TGTGCCAGCGGCGAAACAGGGCGCAATGAAAAACTGTTTTTT	CASGETGRNEKLFF	.	14	.	TRBV6-1	TRBJ1-4
TGTGCCACCAGTTTTACGGGAGTGCGAAATGAGCAGTTCTTC	CATSFTGVRNEQFF	.	14	.	TRBV15	TRBJ2-1
TGTGCCAGCAGCACAGGGAGCACCTATGGCTACACCTTC	CASSTGSTYGYTF	.	13	.	TRBV11-2	TRBJ1-2
TGCAGCGCGGCGGACAGATGGGCACCGAACTCTGAAGCTTTCTTT	CSAADRWAPNSEAFF	few	15	.	TRBV29-1	TRBJ1-1
TGTGCCAGCACCCAAGGGGGGGGCTACACCTTC	CASTQGGGYTF	.	11	.	TRBV6-1	TRBJ1-2
TGTGCCACCAGTCTCCGACAGGTTCGAGAGACCCAGTACTTC	CATSLRQVRETQYF	once	14	.	TRBV15	TRBJ2-5
TGCGCCAGCACCCTGGCTGGGGGAGTCGGAGAGACCCAGTACTTC	CASTLAGGVGETQYF	few	15	.	TRBV5-1	TRBJ2-5
TGTGCCAGCAGCTTGGGAGTGGGCAGAAATCAGCCCCAGCATTTT	CASSLGVGRNQPQHF	.	15	.	TRBV5-6	TRBJ1-5
TGTGCCAGCAGACATTCGAACACTGAAGCTTTCTTT	CASRHSNTEAFF	.	12	.	TRBV11-2	TRBJ1-1
TGCAGCGGTCTACGGACTACCGGGGAGCTGTTTTTT	CSGLRTTGELFF	.	12	.	TRBV29-1	TRBJ2-2
TGTGCCAGTAGCTCGTGGGGCTACGAGCAGTACTTC	CASSSWGYEQYF	.	12	.	TRBV19	TRBJ2-7
TGTGCCAGCAGTCTAATTCCATCTTACAATGAGCAGTTCTTC	CASSLIPSYNEQFF	once	14	.	TRBV6-5	TRBJ2-1
TGCGCCAGCAGCTTTTCTACTCCCACTGAAGCTTTCTTT	CASSFSTPTEAFF	.	13	.	TRBV5-1	TRBJ1-1
TGTGCCAGCAGCTTGTATGACAGGGCGAACTATGGCTACACCTTC	CASSLYDRANYGYTF	.	15	TRBD1	TRBV5-4	TRBJ1-2
TGTGCCAGCAGCTTATGGGGAAACACCATATATTTT	CASSLWGNTIYF	.	12	.	TRBV7-8	TRBJ1-3
TGCAGTGCTAGAGAATCGAATGGCTACACCTTC	CSARESNGYTF	.	11	.	TRBV20-1	TRBJ1-2
TGTGCCAGCAGCCAAAGTAGTGGCGGGATCAATGGCGGTGAGCAGTTCTTC	CASSQSSGGINGGEQFF	.	17	.	TRBV4-2	TRBJ2-1
TGTGCCAGCAGTCCCGGGACAGGATTGAATTCACCCCTCCACTTT	CASSPGTGLNSPLHF	.	15	TRBD1	TRBV6-5	TRBJ1-6
TGTGCCAGCAGTCATGGACAGGGCTCGAAGGAGCAGTACTTC	CASSHGQGSKEQYF	.	14	TRBD1	TRBV27	TRBJ2-7
TGTGCCAGCAGCCCCCTCGACTCTAACTATGGCTACACCTTC	CASSPLDSNYGYTF	.	14	.	TRBV6-5	TRBJ1-2
TGTGCCAGCAGCCAACCGGACCGCTACAATGAGCAGTTCTTC	CASSQPDRYNEQFF	.	14	.	TRBV4-2	TRBJ2-1
TGTGCCAGCAGGGACCAGGGACAGGGGAACACTGAAGCTTTCTTT	CASRDQGQGNTEAFF	few	15	TRBD1	TRBV6-5	TRBJ1-1
TGCGCCAGCAGGGGTCTTGGTCGGGGTGACTATGGCTACACCTTC	CASRGLGRGDYGYTF	.	15	.	TRBV5-1	TRBJ1-2
TGTGCCAGCAGTGAACAAGGGGGCAGGAGCAATCAGCCCCAGCATTTT	CASSEQGGRSNQPQHF	.	16	TRBD1	TRBV6-1	TRBJ1-5
TGTGCCAGCAGCCTAGCGGGAGAGGACGAGCAGTACTTC	CASSLAGEDEQYF	.	13	TRBD2	TRBV4-2	TRBJ2-7
TGTGCCAGCAGTGAAGCGAGAGACTTCTATGGCTACACCTTC	CASSEARDFYGYTF	once	14	.	TRBV2	TRBJ1-2
TGCAGCGTTGAAGATCGAGCGGGCAACACAGATACGCAGTATTTT	CSVEDRAGNTDTQYF	.	15	.	TRBV29-1	TRBJ2-3
TGTGCCAGCAGTTTGGGAGGGGGTGAAGATACGCAGTATTTT	CASSLGGGEDTQYF	.	14	.	TRBV2	TRBJ2-3
TGTGCCAGCAGCTTGTCCCTGCCCGGAGAGACCCAGTACTTC	CASSLSLPGETQYF	.	14	.	TRBV5-6	TRBJ2-5
TGCGCCAGCAGCTTCCAGCCCCGGGAGCCCCAGCATTTT	CASSFQPREPQHF	.	13	.	TRBV5-1	TRBJ1-5
TGTGCCAGCAGTTCCCCCCAGGCTAAATGGGCGCAGTACTTC	CASSSPQAKWAQYF	.	14	.	TRBV27	TRBJ2-7
TGTGCCAGCATCCTGTTGGACGAGCAGTACTTC	CASILLDEQYF	.	11	.	TRBV6-5	TRBJ2-7
TGTGCCAGCAGTGAAGTAGATCAGAAGTACCTCCGGGACCGAAGCTACGAGCAGTACTTC	CASSEVDQKYLRDRSYEQYF	.	20	.	TRBV6-1	TRBJ2-7
TGTGCCAGCAGCTCGTCGGCACAGGGTACCTCCGAGCAGTACTTC	CASSSSAQGTSEQYF	few	15	.	TRBV11-2	TRBJ2-7
TGTGCCAGCAGTGAAGAGGGAACAGATACGCAGTATTTT	CASSEEGTDTQYF	.	13	.	TRBV2	TRBJ2-3
TGTGCCAGCACTTTGGGAGCGGAATACAATGAGCAGTTCTTC	CASTLGAEYNEQFF	.	14	.	TRBV6-1	TRBJ2-1
TGTGCCAGCAGTACACTAGCGGGAGGGCCCTACGAGCAGTACTTC	CASSTLAGGPYEQYF	once	15	TRBD2	TRBV6-5	TRBJ2-7
TGTGCCAGTAGTATGGGGACAGGGACCTCTGGAAACACCATATATTTT	CASSMGTGTSGNTIYF	.	16	TRBD1	TRBV19	TRBJ1-3
TGTGCCAGCAGCTTGTCACTAGTAACCTACGAGCAGTACTTC	CASSLSLVTYEQYF	.	14	.	TRBV5-6	TRBJ2-7